This TCR beta chain was identified in a study of shared clonotypes between healthy human individuals. In regard to this clone: The antigen is unknown.

Whole-study findings and limits: What rarefaction showed was incomplete sorted-subset sequencing despite large depth.

As defined, naive CD8 cells were CD45RO-negative and positively selected for CCR7, with terminally differentiated effector memory CD45RA+ cells excluded. From germline, CDR1 is SGHNT and CDR2 YYREEE (reference sequence). V lost 4 bases and J lost 2; bases outside the gene matches: 13. The CDR3 loop spans 17 amino acids. For each subset, genomic DNA was distributed in equal portions over several immunoSEQ plates. Each PCR replicate from the sorted subsets contained 200 to 250 ng DNA, which is 25,000 to 30,000 T cell genomes. Libraries were prepared by immunoSEQ multiplex PCR; TCRdb keeps only in-frame clonotypes and omits some of them. The table shows about 2.1 million clones, with around 95% occurring only once.

The sample consisted of naive CD8+ T cells from PBMCs. The clonotype originates from a man between 18 and 35 years old in good health. Some clones in this sample may be carry-over from other donors' samples. J is TRBJ1-1 and V is TRBV5-4; 8 bases match TRBD1. In nucleotides, the CDR3 is TGTGCCAGCAGCCCCGTACCGGACAGGGCCTTAAACACTGAAGCTTTCTTT. Translating it yields CASSPVPDRALNTEAFF. Drawing the rest from reference TRBV5-4 and TRBJ1-1, the complete variable domain is ETGVTQSPTHLIKTRGQQVTLRCSSQSGHNTVSWYQQALGQGPQFIFQYYREEENGRGNFPPRFSGLQFPNYSSELNVNALELDDSALYLCASSPVPDRALNTEAFFGQGTRLTVV.